This T cell receptor beta chain was captured in a study of blood T cell repertoires in COVID-19. As for the study in general: Italy, Spain and the United States were the sources of the convalescent and acute COVID-19 samples. The analysed material was cDNA or gDNA that came from T cells, B-cell-depleted T cells, or PBMCs.

By sample fraction, this clone is medium-sized. The assay was immunoSEQ multiplex PCR, and TCRdb's table has in-frame clones only and misses some. The table has roughly 50,000 clones, approximately 80% seen once; the top ten hold 15%. The CDR3 contains 11 residues. The germline CDR1 and CDR2 sequences are MDHEN and SYDVKM. V lost 7 bases and J 6 bases, leaving 10 bases between the germline ends. The receptor comes from a human donor with active or convalescent COVID-19. The donor label of this sample is uncertain. The chain joins TRBV28 to TRBJ2-7; D possibly corresponds to TRBD2 (5 bases). Sequencing was carried out using peripheral blood. The CDR3 reads CASNGGGEQYF. Here the CDR3 DNA reads TGTGCCAGCAATGGAGGCGGCGAGCAGTACTTC. The variable domain in full, completed from reference TRBV28 and TRBJ2-7, reads DVKVTQSSRYLVKRTGEKVFLECVQDMDHENMFWYRQDPGLGLRLIYFSYDVKMKEKGDIPEGYSVSREKKERFSLILESASTNQTSMYLCASNGGGEQYFGPGTRLTVT.